The 26 T cell receptor beta chains below come from one sample, sequenced in a study of blood T cell repertoires in COVID-19. The table came from immunoSEQ multiplex PCR; TCRdb's copy has only in-frame clones and leaves some out. The profile shows tens of thousands of clones, approximately 79% of them singletons. Specimen: peripheral blood. Receptor source: a human donor in a cohort sampled during active COVID-19.

V is TRBV10-2 and J is TRBJ2-1, with D perhaps TRBD2 (6 bases). V was shortened by 6 bases and J by 4 bases, with 13 bases between the two germline ends. Germline V CDR1 and CDR2: WSHSY, SAAADI. The CDR3 contains 14 residues. CDR3 loop: CASSETEGYNEQFF. CDR3 bases: TGCGCCAGCAGCGAAACGGAGGGTTACAATGAGCAGTTCTTC.

V and J are TRBV5-1 and TRBJ1-1; D may be TRBD1 (6 bases). With 7 bases removed from V and 1 base from J, the gap between germline ends came to 23 bases. The CDR3 consists of 17 residues. The germline gives CDR1 SGHRS, CDR2 YFSETQ. The CDR3 DNA reads as TGCGCCAGCCGACCGACCTCGATGGGACACACGAACACTGAAGCTTTCTTT. Translating it yields CASRPTSMGHTNTEAFF.

J is TRBJ1-5 and V is TRBV20-1; D gene ambiguous. This CDR3 contains 10 residues. V was clipped by 6 bases and J by 9 bases, with 9 bases between them. Germline values: CDR1 DFQATT, CDR2 SNEGSKA (reference sequence). The CDR3 DNA is TGCAGTGCGCCCGGTACGCCCCAGCATTTT. This gives the protein CSAPGTPQHF.

The V call is TRBV4-3, the J call TRBJ1-1; D not resolved. V was pared by 2 bases and J by 4 bases, with 8 bases between. CDR3 size: 13 residues. Germline V gives CDR1 LGHNA, CDR2 YSLEER. DNA for the CDR3: TGCGCCAGCAGCCAAACCCGAGGCACTGAAGCTTTCTTT. As protein: CASSQTRGTEAFF.

There are a few counts of this clone. The rearrangement links TRBV7-9 to TRBJ2-7; a possible D gene is TRBD1 (6 bases). The V and J ends lost 3 bases and 3 bases respectively, with 12 bases between them. Germline assignment: CDR1 SEHNR and CDR2 FQNEAQ (reference sequence). CDR3 length: 14 residues. CDR3 in DNA: TGTGCCAGCAGCTTCTCGACAGGCAGCTACGAGCAGTACTTC. It encodes CASSFSTGSYEQYF.

The chain joins TRBV24-1 to TRBJ2-1; 9 bases fit TRBD1. The V gene's germline CDR1 is KGHDR and CDR2 SFDVKD. J gave up 5 bases and V 9 bases, and 4 bases lay outside the gene matches. CDR3 length equals 13 residues. CDR3: CATGTGNNNEQFF. For the CDR3, the DNA is TGTGCCACCGGGACAGGGAACAACAATGAGCAGTTCTTC.

The chain is built from TRBV6-5 and TRBJ1-4, with D possibly TRBD1 on 6 matching bases. The CDR3 has 15 residues. Trimming stripped 6 bases from V and 6 bases from J, with 17 bases between. Germline V CDR1 and CDR2: MNHEY, SVGAGI. This CDR3 reads CASSPGTPGDEKLFF. The CDR3 DNA sequence: TGTGCCAGCAGCCCCGGGACACCCGGGGATGAAAAACTGTTTTTT.

J is TRBJ2-7 and V is TRBV12-3 or TRBV12-4; D not certain. The CDR3 totals 13 residues. Trimming cost V 3 bases and J 5 bases, with 11 bases left between them. The CDR3 reads CASSFRVDHEQYF. In nucleotides, the CDR3 is TGTGCCAGCAGTTTCCGGGTTGACCACGAGCAGTACTTC.

The chain uses TRBV4-3 and TRBJ2-7, with TRBD2 matching over 7 bases. The CDR3 consists of 18 residues. Looked up from germline, CDR1 is LGHNA and CDR2 is YSLEER. V dropped 3 bases and J dropped 4; count of bases not matched to a gene: 18. CDR3 DNA sequence: TGCGCCAGCAGCCATGGGGACGGAGGGCCTAGCGGAGCTTACGAGCAGTACTTC. Its protein product is CASSHGDGGPSGAYEQYF.

The V call is TRBV10-3, the J call TRBJ2-1; 10 positions match TRBD2. The CDR3 runs to 13 residues. The germline V gene encodes CDR1 ENHRY and CDR2 SYGVKD. V lost 11 bases to trimming and J lost 10 bases; unmatched junction nucleotides: 11. This chain's CDR3 is CASTELAGREQFF. The CDR3 DNA reads as TGTGCCTCAACGGAACTAGCGGGAAGGGAGCAGTTCTTC.

This chain joins TRBV6-2 or TRBV6-3 and TRBJ1-3; TRBD1 matches at 7 bases. Trimming removed 6 bases from V and 2 bases from J; junction bases left unmatched: 4. Germline V gene data show CDR1 as MNHEY and CDR2 as SVGEGT. The CDR3 spans 14 residues. The CDR3 bases are TGTGCCAGCAGCAGACAGGGAGCTGGAAACACCATATATTTT. It yields the protein CASSRQGAGNTIYF.

This chain joins TRBV28 and TRBJ1-1, with a possible D match to TRBD1 (6 bases). Germline assignment: CDR1 MDHEN and CDR2 SYDVKM. The germline V and J ends were trimmed by 5 bases and 5 bases, with 9 bases remaining between them. This CDR3 spans 12 amino acids. CDR3 sequence reads: CASSLGQTEAFF. As DNA, the CDR3 is TGTGCCAGCAGTCTTGGACAGACTGAAGCTTTCTTT. The full variable domain, with the rest looked up from reference TRBV28 and TRBJ1-1, is DVKVTQSSRYLVKRTGEKVFLECVQDMDHENMFWYRQDPGLGLRLIYFSYDVKMKEKGDIPEGYSVSREKKERFSLILESASTNQTSMYLCASSLGQTEAFFGQGTRLTVV.

The rearrangement uses TRBV3-1 (or the pseudogene TRBV3-2) and TRBJ2-5; 16 bases are shared with TRBD2. CDR1 and CDR2 (germline): LGHDT, YNNKEL (reference sequence). V shed 0 bases, J shed 5 bases, and the junction held 12 bases outside the gene matches. The CDR3 loop spans 20 amino acids. The CDR3 here is CASSQDLTGLAGGPGETQYF. Here the CDR3 DNA reads TGTGCCAGCAGCCAAGACCTAACGGGACTAGCGGGGGGGCCGGGGGAGACCCAGTACTTC.

In its sample, this clone was seen once. The V gene is TRBV19, the J gene TRBJ2-1; 7 bases map to TRBD2. Germline CDR1 LNHDA, CDR2 SQIVND (reference sequence). The CDR3 has 13 amino acids. The V and J ends lost 3 bases and 6 bases, in that order; junction bases with no gene match: 2. CDR3: CASSILAGNEQFF. The CDR3 DNA reads as TGTGCCAGTAGTATCTTAGCGGGCAATGAGCAGTTCTTC.

V is TRBV28 and J is TRBJ1-4; D is unclear. Germline lookup yields CDR1 MDHEN and CDR2 SYDVKM. The V end was cut by 9 bases, the J end by 0 bases, with 8 bases between. CDR3 size: 13 residues. In DNA, the CDR3 is TGTGCCAGTAAGGACTCAACTAATGAAAAACTGTTTTTT. Protein product: CASKDSTNEKLFF.

The chain is built from TRBV6-2 or TRBV6-3 and TRBJ2-7; TRBD2 aligns across 7 bases. CDR1 and CDR2 from the germline V gene are MNHEY and SVGEGT. The CDR3 has 15 amino acids. Trimming removed 5 bases from V and 2 bases from J; junction bases left unmatched: 9. CDR3: CASSRPGLTTYEQYF. CDR3 DNA: TGTGCCAGCAGTCGACCGGGACTAACTACCTACGAGCAGTACTTC.

The chain uses TRBV10-2 and TRBJ2-1, with 7 nucleotides matching TRBD2. V lost 4 bases to trimming and J lost 10 bases; unmatched junction nucleotides: 7. In germline, CDR1 is WSHSY, CDR2 SAAADI. The CDR3 runs to 13 residues. This CDR3 is CASSVAGVGEQFF. The CDR3 DNA is TGCGCCAGCAGTGTTGCGGGGGTAGGGGAGCAGTTCTTC.

The rearrangement links TRBV5-5 to TRBJ1-4; D gene ambiguous. V dropped 1 base and J dropped 0 bases, with 7 bases sitting between them. This CDR3 is built from 15 residues. Germline V gives CDR1 SGHKS, CDR2 YYEKEE (reference sequence). The CDR3 loop is CASSLIGATNEKLFF. CDR3 nucleotides: TGTGCCAGCAGCTTGATCGGGGCAACTAATGAAAAACTGTTTTTT.

The chain links TRBV18 to TRBJ2-1; no reliable D call. CDR3 length: 14 residues. V lost 0 bases and J 5 bases, leaving 8 bases between the germline ends. In germline, CDR1 is KGHSH, CDR2 LQKENI. The CDR3: CASSPPSPNNEQFF. The CDR3 DNA sequence: TGTGCCAGCTCACCACCCTCTCCTAACAATGAGCAGTTCTTC.

This chain links TRBV6-4 with TRBJ2-5; 8 bases line up with TRBD1. CDR1 is MRHNA, CDR2 SNTAGT, per germline. The CDR3 is 15 amino acids. Losses at the gene ends were 6 bases for V and 1 base for J; bases not matched to a gene: 7. CDR3 nucleotides: TGTGCCAGCAGGATACAGGGGGGCTTCCAAGAGACCCAGTACTTC. Its protein is CASRIQGGFQETQYF.

The chain couples TRBV27 to TRBJ1-1, with 9 bases lining up with TRBD1. This CDR3 spans 12 amino acids. Trimming took 6 bases from V and 4 from J; bases not matched to a gene: 0. Per the germline V gene, CDR1 is MNHEY and CDR2 is SMNVEV (reference sequence). In DNA form, the CDR3 reads TGTGCCAGCAGGACAGGGGGCACTGAAGCTTTCTTT. Its translation is CASRTGGTEAFF.

This clone was found a few times. V and J are TRBV7-9 and TRBJ2-7; perhaps TRBD2 as D (5 bases). There are 14 residues in the CDR3. V shed 8 bases and J shed 0 bases, with 14 bases lying between them. CDR1 is SEHNR and CDR2 is FQNEAQ in the germline V gene (reference sequence). In nucleotides, the CDR3 is TGTGCCAGCGGCCCTCCGGGAAGCTCCTACGAGCAGTACTTC. Translating gives CASGPPGSSYEQYF.

This rearrangement joins TRBV11-3 to TRBJ2-7, with D possibly being TRBD1 (6 bases). Germline V gives CDR1 SGHNT, CDR2 YENEEA. Trimming left V 4 bases short and J 2 bases short, with 9 bases between. This CDR3 has 13 residues. The CDR3 region has the DNA TGTGCCAGCAGCTCCGGGACACCCTACGAGCAGTACTTC. Translation: CASSSGTPYEQYF.

The gene calls are TRBV6-5 and TRBJ2-5; 8 positions match TRBD2. J gave up 4 bases and V 5 bases, and 9 bases lay outside the gene matches. CDR1 is MNHEY and CDR2 is SVGAGI in the germline V gene. The CDR3 has 15 residues. CDR3 DNA sequence: TGTGCCAGCAGTACATCCGGGGGGGCGGTAGAGACCCAGTACTTC. Protein sequence: CASSTSGGAVETQYF.

The chain recombines TRBV7-2 with TRBJ2-7; TRBD2 matches 12 bases. With V trimmed by 5 bases and J by 3 bases, 5 bases remained unmatched. CDR3 length: 15 amino acids. Germline V lookup: CDR1 SGHTA, CDR2 FQGNSA. The CDR3 reads CASSKTSGGRYEQYF. The CDR3 bases are TGTGCCAGCAGCAAGACTAGCGGGGGCCGCTACGAGCAGTACTTC.

This clone appeared a few times. V is TRBV5-1 and J is TRBJ1-5, with no clear D. Trimming cost V 0 bases and J 0 bases, with 7 bases left between them. This CDR3 is built from 15 residues. CDR1 and CDR2 from the germline V gene are SGHRS and YFSETQ. CDR3 coding DNA: TGCGCCAGCAGCTTGGGAGGGTATAGCAATCAGCCCCAGCATTTT. As protein: CASSLGGYSNQPQHF.